The source of this T cell receptor beta chain is a study of shared clonotypes between healthy human individuals (dated by TCRdb to 2019 to 2021). With respect to the entire study: The cohort comprised a couple of women and a few men aged 18 to 49 years. For each donor, three plates each were used for CD4 naive and CD4 memory, two plates were used for CD8 naive, and one plate was used for CD8 memory. Blood TCR repertoires of about five healthy adults were deeply sequenced to estimate repertoire size and the extent of clonotype sharing between individuals. To increase sequencing depth and limit assay-specific biases, different laboratories used diverse techniques to prepare libraries and sequence TCR repertoires. Each donor's leukapheresis produced roughly between roughly 0.9 and 9 billion PBMCs.

From a lookup of the germline V gene, CDR1 and CDR2 are SGHRS and YFSETQ. The germline V and J ends show losses of 1 base and 5 bases respectively, and no gene match explains 6 bases of the junction. The CDR3, from cysteine to phenylalanine, totals 16 residues. This entry keeps only the CDR3 DNA: 48 bases, framed from base 1. Using the deep immunoSEQ assay, TCR CDR3 regions were amplified from genomic DNA by multiplex PCR. Extracted genomic DNA from each cell subset was distributed evenly across all wells of several immunoSEQ 96-well plates, and each plate was treated as a replicate. For sorted subsets, around 0.2 ug genomic DNA, equal to 30,000 or so T cell genomes, was loaded into each replicate PCR. The purified libraries were quantified using a Qubit 3.0 fluorometer, sized with a Bioanalyzer 2100, and then quantified again using the KAPA Library Quantification kit. Every immunoSEQ 96-well plate was sequenced on a dedicated single-read 150-cycle Illumina NextSeq 550 flow cell. The authors' analysis ran thus. Because only junctional sequences without quality scores were contained in the immunoSEQ output, filtering matching that applied to full-length reads could not be performed. To assign V/J genes and CDR3, sequences were annotated using PyIR, a Python wrapper for IgBLAST v1.9, with IMGT germline references. Any read was removed if the V/J assignment was weak (E-value above 1e-6), the CDR3 was missing, or the read contained stop codons, out-of-frame junctions, or ambiguous translated residues. V3J clonotypes were defined by identical inferred V gene, J gene, and CDR3 amino acid sequence. Percentage overlap between repertoires was calculated by dividing the number of shared unique clonotypes by the size of the smaller repertoire. RTK rarefaction, the Chao1 estimator, and Recon v2.1 estimates of unobserved clonotypes were used to assess repertoire richness. For all TCRbeta clonotypes obtained by the gDNA method from a few donors, generation probabilities were computed with OLGA. What TCRdb holds here is the immuneACCESS table cut down to in-frame rearrangements. Part of the clones is not present; checked against another copy, under half of the missing clones reflect an unresolved V gene, and the others are unexplained. D and trimming come from the DNA, and the V and J calls and clone size come from that table. The sample table shows around 2,000,000 clones, and 95% are seen once. The ten largest clones take up 0.13% of the sample.

Notes on this clone: This receptor's antigen is unknown. No much larger clone exists at a distance of one base, and base qualities are not known.

Overall study results and their limits: Sampling was restricted to blood, and TCR repertoires in tissues likely differ from the TCR repertoires found in blood. Pairwise subsampling indicated that sequencing depth was expected to affect the degree of clonotype sharing among donors. Incomplete sequencing was indicated by rarefaction of sorted-subset datasets, despite the large sequencing depth. Compared with non-shared clonotypes, clonotypes shared by all four sorted-subset donors had higher generation probabilities. Across a handful of donors, approximately 5% of naive CD4, over 3% of naive CD8, 2% to 2.5% of memory CD4, and about 0.4% of memory CD8 clonotypes were shared. Larger estimated clonotype richness was generally found for naive subsets than for memory subsets. Because the study included a small number of donors, the genetic and exposure-history diversity represented was limited.

Healthy HIV-negative adults with no recently reported acute infections or vaccinations were included as donors. All donors were Caucasian adults living in Nashville, Tennessee, USA. CD4+ T cells were enriched by magnetic negative selection, after which naive cells were positively selected on CD45RA and the negative fraction was taken as the memory subset. Blood was collected by leukapheresis, and PBMCs were isolated by Ficoll-Histopaque density gradient centrifugation and then cryopreserved in liquid nitrogen vapor phase. Analytical flow cytometry was used to check the purity and quantity of every magnetically sorted T cell population. Genomic DNA was isolated from every sorted fraction and measured by UV absorbance on a Nanodrop 2000c.

The rearrangement combines TRBV5-1 with TRBJ2-5, with 12 junctional bases fitting TRBD2. The sequence was collected from a man between 18 and 29 years old in good health. Sequenced material: naive CD4+ T cells sorted from blood. The cell subset or site label here, explained by the study, means: CD45RA+ positively selected. The nucleotides read TGCGCCAGCAGCTTGCCTAGCGGGGGGGACCTCGAGACCCAGTACTTC. Its translation is CASSLPSGGDLETQYF.